The 27 T cell receptor beta chains below all came from one sample that was sequenced in a study of PD-L1 blockade in urothelial cancer. As for time point: pretreatment peripheral blood. Measured with immunoSEQ multiplex PCR; TCRdb has only the in-frame clones, and not every one. This table holds 85,000 to 100,000 clones, roughly 91% found once. This material consisted of PBMCs, taken around atezolizumab (anti-PD-L1) treatment. These receptors originate from a man between 60 and 70 years old with urothelial cancer.

The CDR3 reads CASTRGAGETDTQYF. The CDR3 coding sequence is TGCGCCAGCACCAGAGGGGCGGGAGAGACAGATACGCAGTATTTT. The rearrangement uses TRBV5-1 and TRBJ2-3, with 7 bases matching TRBD2. Germline-derived CDR1 and CDR2 are SGHRS and YFSETQ. J gave up 3 bases and V 6 bases, and 10 bases lay outside the gene matches. CDR3 length equals 15 residues.

The chain couples TRBV7-2 to TRBJ1-4; 7 nucleotides match TRBD1. Trimming at V came to 7 bases and at J to 5 bases, leaving 10 bases not matched to a gene. The CDR3 runs to 15 residues. CDR1 and CDR2 from the germline V gene are SGHTA and FQGNSA. The CDR3 DNA sequence: TGTGCCAGCACTTTTGTCGGGACAGCGAATGAAAAACTGTTTTTT. This gives the protein CASTFVGTANEKLFF.

The rearrangement uses TRBV6-5 and TRBJ1-2; 8 positions match TRBD1. V lost 4 bases and J lost 8; bases outside the gene matches: 9. The CDR3 is 14 amino acids. Germline-derived CDR1 and CDR2 are MNHEY and SVGAGI. The CDR3 here is CASSSRQGRGGYTF. CDR3 in DNA: TGTGCCAGCAGTTCGCGACAGGGGCGGGGAGGCTACACCTTC.

V gene TRBV5-1 combines with J gene TRBJ2-3, with D perhaps matching TRBD1 (6 bases). The CDR3 length is 14 residues. The germline gives CDR1 SGHRS, CDR2 YFSETQ. V lost 4 bases and J 6 bases, leaving 15 bases between the germline ends. The CDR3 bases are TGCGCCAGCAGCCCCCACAGGGCTGCCGATACGCAGTATTTT. This gives the protein CASSPHRAADTQYF.

The chain links TRBV4-2 to TRBJ2-3; no clear D gene. V was shortened by 7 bases and J by 0 bases, with 5 bases between the two germline ends. This CDR3 is 12 amino acids long. Germline CDR1 reads LGHNA; CDR2 reads YNFKEQ. DNA of the CDR3: TGTGCCAGCACGGGTAGCACAGATACGCAGTATTTT. It translates to CASTGSTDTQYF.

The chain links TRBV18 to TRBJ1-1; tentative D call: TRBD1 (6 bases). Looked up from germline, CDR1 is KGHSH and CDR2 is LQKENI. CDR3 size: 14 residues. The V end was cut by 5 bases, the J end by 1 base, with 11 bases between. This CDR3 reads CASSVKGGNTEAFF. CDR3 sequence (DNA): TGTGCCAGCTCAGTCAAAGGGGGGAACACTGAAGCTTTCTTT.

The rearrangement uses TRBV7-8 and TRBJ2-5; a weak D match, TRBD2 (6 bases). The CDR3 is made up of 14 amino acids. CDR1 is SGHVS and CDR2 is FQNEAQ in the germline V gene. V was cut by 5 bases and J by 5 bases, with 15 bases left in between. CDR3 nucleotides: TGTGCCAGCAGCCTAGGAGGCGGAGGGGAGACCCAGTACTTC. As protein: CASSLGGGGETQYF.

This chain uses TRBV7-3 with TRBJ2-2; a possible D gene is TRBD2 (6 bases). V was clipped by 3 bases and J by 5 bases, with 16 bases between them. This CDR3 has 16 residues. The germline CDR1 and CDR2 sequences are SGHTA and FQGTGA. CDR3 region: CASSFSDSRGTGELFF. The CDR3 bases are TGTGCCAGCAGCTTCTCGGACTCCCGGGGGACCGGGGAGCTGTTTTTT.

The chain employs TRBV6-5 and TRBJ2-5; a weak D match, TRBD1 (5 bases). There are 14 residues in the CDR3. CDR1 and CDR2 from the germline V gene are MNHEY and SVGAGI. Trimming cost V 0 bases and J 4 bases, with 9 bases left between them. CDR3 region: CASSYSTQGETQYF. The CDR3 DNA is TGTGCCAGCAGTTACTCGACCCAGGGAGAGACCCAGTACTTC.

The chain employs TRBV28 and TRBJ1-5, with unresolved D. Germline V gene data show CDR1 as MDHEN and CDR2 as SYDVKM. Trimming took 7 bases from V and 4 from J, leaving 8 bases between them. There are 12 residues in the CDR3. CDR3 DNA: TGTGCCAGCACGGTAATTAATCAGCCCCAGCATTTT. Amino acids: CASTVINQPQHF.

The chain employs TRBV28 and TRBJ2-5; 9 bases are shared with TRBD2. Germline V gene data show CDR1 as MDHEN and CDR2 as SYDVKM. V shed 3 bases and J 0 bases; nucleotides not matched to a gene: 5. The CDR3 runs 16 residues. The CDR3 sequence: CASSLPSGAYQETQYF. The CDR3 DNA is TGTGCCAGCAGTTTGCCTAGCGGGGCCTACCAAGAGACCCAGTACTTC.

The chain combines TRBV9 with TRBJ2-3, with 8 bases fitting TRBD1. The CDR3 covers 16 residues. The germline CDR1 and CDR2 sequences are SGDLS and YYNGEE. Trimming removed 0 bases from V and 5 bases from J; junction bases left unmatched: 8. The CDR3 region is CASSVAAGQAGDTQYF. Written as DNA, the CDR3 is TGTGCCAGCAGCGTAGCGGCGGGACAGGCCGGAGATACGCAGTATTTT.

The chain recombines TRBV5-4 with TRBJ2-7; TRBD1 agrees at 9 bases. The CDR3 spans 14 residues. The V gene's germline CDR1 is SGHNT and CDR2 YYREEE (reference sequence). Trimming took 4 bases from V and 3 from J; bases not matched to a gene: 5. The chain's CDR3 is CASSPDRGSYEQYF. The DNA of the CDR3 is TGTGCCAGCAGCCCTGACAGGGGGAGCTACGAGCAGTACTTC.

The rearrangement joins TRBV5-1 to TRBJ2-5; D gene ambiguous. CDR3 size: 14 residues. Trimming took 4 bases from V and 2 from J, leaving 12 bases between them. CDR1 and CDR2 from the germline V gene are SGHRS and YFSETQ. In DNA form, the CDR3 reads TGCGCCAGCAGCCCGACCCCGGGTCAAGAGACCCAGTACTTC. This encodes CASSPTPGQETQYF.

This clone was seen more than once but under ten times. The gene calls are TRBV19 and TRBJ1-2; D gene ambiguous. The CDR3 is made up of 14 amino acids. V was pared by 3 bases and J by 8 bases, with 16 bases between. Germline V gene data show CDR1 as LNHDA and CDR2 as SQIVND (reference sequence). The CDR3 DNA is TGTGCCAGTAGTATCGTAGGCAGGTTGGGCGGCTACACCTTC. It translates to CASSIVGRLGGYTF.

This clone came up once. The V call is TRBV10-3, the J call TRBJ2-7; TRBD1 matches 11 bases. V was clipped by 4 bases and J by 2 bases; unmatched bases: 4. This CDR3 region has 15 residues. Germline lookup yields CDR1 ENHRY and CDR2 SYGVKD. The CDR3 nucleotides are TGTGCCATCAGTGCTCCGGGACAGGGGGCCTACGAGCAGTACTTC. Amino acid sequence: CAISAPGQGAYEQYF.

The chain recombines TRBV7-6 with TRBJ2-3, with 8 bases lining up with TRBD1. This CDR3 spans 15 amino acids. The V segment lost 5 bases and the J segment 0 bases; nucleotides outside the gene matches: 4. Germline V gives CDR1 SGHVS, CDR2 FNYEAQ. In DNA form, the CDR3 reads TGTGCCAGCAGCCCGACAGGGGCCAGCACAGATACGCAGTATTTT. This encodes CASSPTGASTDTQYF.

The rearrangement links TRBV27 to TRBJ1-6; perhaps TRBD1 as D (5 bases). V was clipped by 4 bases and J by 5 bases, with 15 bases between them. Germline V gives CDR1 MNHEY, CDR2 SMNVEV (reference sequence). The CDR3 has 16 residues. CDR3 coding DNA: TGTGCCAGCAGTTCCCGGGCGGGGGGAAATAATTCACCCCTCCACTTT. Residues: CASSSRAGGNNSPLHF.

V usage is TRBV7-6 and J usage is TRBJ2-2; 7 bases line up with TRBD2. CDR3 length equals 17 residues. V was clipped by 1 base and J by 0 bases; unmatched bases: 5. CDR1 and CDR2 (germline): SGHVS, FNYEAQ. This CDR3 reads CASSLVQAGANTGELFF. The CDR3 region has the DNA TGTGCCAGCAGCTTAGTCCAGGCGGGGGCGAACACCGGGGAGCTGTTTTTT.

The chain recombines TRBV7-6 with TRBJ2-3, with 8 nucleotides matching TRBD2. Germline V lookup: CDR1 SGHVS, CDR2 FNYEAQ. V dropped 1 base and J dropped 3; count of bases not matched to a gene: 12. This CDR3 region has 18 residues. Written as DNA, the CDR3 is TGTGCCAGCAGCTTAGGACAGGCAAGCGGGGGAGGGACAGATACGCAGTATTTT. This gives the protein CASSLGQASGGGTDTQYF.

This rearrangement joins TRBV5-4 to TRBJ1-2, with D possibly TRBD1 on 6 matching bases. The V and J ends lost 4 bases and 6 bases respectively, with 19 bases between them. CDR1 SGHNT and CDR2 YYREEE come from the germline V gene (reference sequence). This CDR3 spans 15 amino acids. CDR3 sequence (DNA): TGTGCCAGCAGCGACTCCTCGGGGGGCCGGCATGGCTACACCTTC. This gives the protein CASSDSSGGRHGYTF.

The chain couples TRBV25-1 to TRBJ2-5; maybe TRBD1 (5 bases). CDR1 and CDR2 from the germline V gene are MGHDK and SYGVNS. V was shortened by 2 bases and J by 5 bases, with 15 bases between the two germline ends. CDR3 size: 15 residues. The CDR3: CASSEGALSGETQYF. Here the CDR3 DNA reads TGTGCCAGCAGTGAAGGGGCCCTCTCCGGGGAGACCCAGTACTTC.

The chain is built from TRBV7-6 and TRBJ2-6; a weak D match, TRBD2 (5 bases). Germline V gives CDR1 SGHVS, CDR2 FNYEAQ. The V gene lost 5 bases and the J gene lost 4 bases, with 18 bases spanning the gap. CDR3 length: 17 residues. CDR3 amino acids: CASSLLRDSAGANVLTF. DNA for the CDR3: TGTGCCAGCAGCCTCCTGAGGGATTCCGCCGGGGCCAACGTCCTGACTTTC. The variable domain in full, completed from reference TRBV7-6 and TRBJ2-6, reads GAGVSQSPRYKVTKRGQDVALRCDPISGHVSLYWYRQALGQGPEFLTYFNYEAQQDKSGLPNDRFSAERPEGSISTLTIQRTEQRDSAMYRCASSLLRDSAGANVLTFGAGSRLTVL.

The count of this clone is one. The V and J genes are TRBV7-9 and TRBJ2-1, with D possibly TRBD1 on 5 matching bases. This CDR3 contains 15 residues. Trimming took 1 base from V and 0 from J, leaving 7 bases between them. Germline V lookup: CDR1 SEHNR, CDR2 FQNEAQ (reference sequence). The CDR3 protein is CASSLGRGSYNEQFF. DNA of the CDR3: TGTGCCAGCAGCTTAGGAAGGGGCTCCTACAATGAGCAGTTCTTC.

With respect to this clone: Other nucleotide sequences from this sample produce the same CDR3. The rearrangement uses TRBV9 and TRBJ2-7, with TRBD2 matching over 11 bases. The CDR3 runs 15 residues. After removal of 7 bases from V and 1 base from J, the junction contained 7 bases not matched to a gene. CDR1 and CDR2 from the germline V gene are SGDLS and YYNGEE. CDR3 residues: CASSTGTSGSYEQYF. As DNA, the CDR3 is TGTGCCAGCTCTACCGGGACTAGCGGTTCCTACGAGCAGTACTTC.

The rearrangement links TRBV5-6 to TRBJ1-2; D is undetermined. The germline V and J ends were trimmed by 4 bases and 4 bases, with 11 bases remaining between them. Germline values: CDR1 SGHDT, CDR2 YYEEEE. The CDR3 length is 13 residues. CDR3 in DNA: TGTGCCAGCAGCCCCGGAGGAGTCTATGGCTACACCTTC. It is translated as CASSPGGVYGYTF.

The chain has TRBV4-2 and TRBJ1-2; possibly TRBD1 for D (5 bases). V lost 0 bases and J 5 bases, leaving 13 bases between the germline ends. The CDR3 length is 15 residues. From germline, CDR1 is LGHNA and CDR2 YNFKEQ. CDR3 amino acids: CASSQDSRGEYGYTF. The CDR3 coding sequence is TGTGCCAGCAGCCAAGATTCGCGGGGGGAATATGGCTACACCTTC.